These 18 T cell receptor beta chains share one sample of origin, sequenced in a study of T-cell memory formation after mild COVID-19. MiXCR, applied by TCRdb to the 5' RACE reads, yields one record per CDR3 protein. The table records 300,000 to 400,000 distinct CDR3 sequences, approximately 29% of them present only once. Sequences were obtained from PBMCs or a T cell subset sorted from them (not recorded which). These receptors originate from an adult woman who had mild COVID-19 (a few samples of this study predate the infection). Cell type and time point are not known.

This rearrangement joins TRBV19 to TRBJ1-1; D is undetermined. This CDR3 has 14 amino acids. Trimming took 5 bases from V and 6 from J, leaving 16 bases between them. CDR1 is LNHDA and CDR2 is SQIVND in the germline V gene (reference sequence). CDR3 coding DNA: TGTGCCAGTAGTTCGGGGTTTACGAGGGCTGAAGCTTTCTTT. Encoded protein: CASSSGFTRAEAFF.

The V gene is TRBV9, the J gene TRBJ2-2; TRBD2 might be the D (6 bases). CDR3 length: 14 amino acids. Looked up from germline, CDR1 is SGDLS and CDR2 is YYNGEE. Trimming cost V 4 bases and J 6 bases, with 13 bases left between them. CDR3 protein: CASSPRWGAGELFF. CDR3 bases: TGTGCCAGCAGCCCCCGCTGGGGGGCCGGGGAGCTGTTTTTT.

This clonotype was detected many times. The J gene is TRBJ2-3, the V gene TRBV29-1; D is perhaps TRBD2 (6 bases). V shed 6 bases and J shed 2 bases, with 12 bases lying between them. This CDR3 has 13 residues. CDR1 is SQVTM and CDR2 is ANQGSEA in the germline V gene. CDR3 in DNA: TGCAGCGTGGCTAGCGCCTCCACAGATACGCAGTATTTT. Amino acid sequence: CSVASASTDTQYF.

The sample holds a few counts of this clonotype. The chain uses TRBV4-2 and TRBJ2-7; D may be TRBD2 (6 bases). In germline, CDR1 is LGHNA, CDR2 YNFKEQ. The germline V and J ends were trimmed by 0 bases and 6 bases, with 15 bases remaining between them. CDR3 length: 15 amino acids. CDR3 residues: CASSQDITLAGEQYF. The CDR3 DNA follows: TGTGCCAGCAGCCAAGATATTACACTAGCAGGCGAGCAGTACTTC.

The chain uses TRBV29-1 and TRBJ1-5; D not resolved. Trimming stripped 4 bases from V and 3 bases from J, with 10 bases between. Germline-derived CDR1 and CDR2 are SQVTM and ANQGSEA. This CDR3 has 13 amino acids. This chain's CDR3 is CSVGGGDNQPQHF. Written as DNA, the CDR3 is TGCAGCGTTGGCGGAGGCGACAATCAGCCCCAGCATTTT. Combining the CDR3 with reference TRBV29-1 and TRBJ1-5 gives the whole variable domain SAVISQKPSRDICQRGTSLTIQCQVDSQVTMMFWYRQQPGQSLTLIATANQGSEATYESGFVIDKFPISRPNLTFSTLTVSNMSPEDSSIYLCSVGGGDNQPQHFGDGTRLSIL.

The chain has TRBV7-8 and TRBJ2-7; 12 bases fit TRBD2. Germline V gives CDR1 SGHVS, CDR2 FQNEAQ. Losses at the gene ends were 4 bases for V and 1 base for J; bases not matched to a gene: 5. The CDR3 contains 16 residues. This CDR3 reads CASSWPTSGGSYEQYF. The CDR3 DNA follows: TGTGCCAGCAGCTGGCCGACTAGCGGGGGTTCCTACGAGCAGTACTTC.

The chain uses TRBV7-9 and TRBJ2-2; 14 bases are shared with TRBD2. CDR3 size: 18 residues. CDR1 is SEHNR and CDR2 is FQNEAQ in the germline V gene (reference sequence). J gave up 4 bases and V 4 bases, and 8 bases lay outside the gene matches. As DNA, the CDR3 is TGTGCCAGCAGCTCTCGGACTAGCGGGAGGTTTACCACCGGGGAGCTGTTTTTT. Translating it yields CASSSRTSGRFTTGELFF.

Comment on this clonotype: A much larger clone is a single base away; this may be a read error. The chain recombines TRBV7-9 with TRBJ2-2, with D unclear. The CDR3 runs to 11 residues. The germline gives CDR1 SEHNR, CDR2 FQNEAQ (reference sequence). Trimming stripped 5 bases from V and 6 bases from J, with 4 bases between. The CDR3 protein is CASSAPGELFF. DNA of the CDR3: TGTGCCAGCAGCGCGCCCGGGGAGCTGTTTTTT.

This clonotype was seen only a few times. The CDR3 nucleotides read TGTGCCAGCACCACGAGCGTCAGGGGGGTTATAGCGGGAGACGCAGATACGCAGTATTTT. This sequence encodes CASTTSVRGVIAGDADTQYF. This rearrangement joins TRBV12-3 or TRBV12-4 to TRBJ2-3, with 9 bases that match TRBD2. Trimming at V came to 7 bases and at J to 4 bases, leaving 24 bases not matched to a gene. The CDR3 spans 20 residues.

The chain combines TRBV4-3 with TRBJ2-7; TRBD2 agrees at 8 bases. Trimming took 1 base from V and 3 from J; bases not matched to a gene: 5. There are 15 residues in the CDR3. Germline CDR1 and CDR2: LGHNA and YSLEER. This CDR3 is CASSQAAGVLYEQYF. The CDR3 nucleotides are TGCGCCAGCAGCCAAGCAGCGGGAGTCCTCTACGAGCAGTACTTC.

This clonotype was observed a handful of times. This chain joins TRBV7-9 and TRBJ2-5; weak D call: TRBD2 (6 bases). Germline lookup yields CDR1 SEHNR and CDR2 FQNEAQ (reference sequence). Deletions cut 4 bases from V and 3 bases from J, with 15 bases between. The CDR3 spans 15 residues. CDR3 bases: TGTGCCAGCAGCTCCCCGACTAGTATGGAAGAGACCCAGTACTTC. Amino acid sequence: CASSSPTSMEETQYF.

This clonotype was detected only a few times. The CDR3 loop is CASSQYQDLAGPEGETQYF. As DNA, the CDR3 is TGCGCCAGCAGCCAGTACCAGGACCTAGCGGGGCCGGAGGGAGAGACCCAGTACTTC. The chain uses TRBV4-1 and TRBJ2-5, with TRBD2 matching over 9 bases. CDR3 size: 19 residues. V was pared by 3 bases and J by 4 bases, with 18 bases of the junction left unmatched. Germline V lookup: CDR1 MGHRA, CDR2 YSYEKL.

The chain has TRBV12-3 or TRBV12-4 and TRBJ2-3; no clear D gene. Trimming took off 2 bases at V and 1 base at J, with 16 bases between the two ends. The CDR3 is 17 amino acids. The CDR3 loop reads CASSLRVRHDGTDTQYF. DNA of the CDR3: TGTGCCAGCAGTTTAAGAGTTAGACACGACGGCACAGATACGCAGTATTTT.

In DNA, the CDR3 is TGTGCCAGCAGTTGGAGCGGAGGCTCCTACGAGCAGTACTTC. Protein: CASSWSGGSYEQYF. The rearrangement joins TRBV7-2 to TRBJ2-7, with a possible D match to TRBD2 (5 bases). The CDR3 has 14 residues. The V and J ends lost 6 bases and 0 bases respectively, with 12 bases between them. Germline V gives CDR1 SGHTA, CDR2 FQGNSA.

This rearrangement joins TRBV2 to TRBJ1-2; D remains ambiguous. V shed 5 bases and J shed 3 bases, with 10 bases lying between them. Germline CDR1 SNHLY, CDR2 FYNNEI. The CDR3 extends over 13 amino acids. CDR3 DNA sequence: TGTGCCAGCAGTCTTGGACGGGACTATGGCTACACCTTC. Translation: CASSLGRDYGYTF.

Points on this clonotype: This sequence may be a read error, since a much larger clone differs from it by one base. V usage is TRBV2 and J usage is TRBJ2-1; TRBD1 matches at 8 bases. The J call may be faulty, since TRBJ2-7 better matches the DNA end. Per the germline V gene, CDR1 is SNHLY and CDR2 is FYNNEI. This CDR3 comprises 15 residues. DNA of the CDR3: TGTGCCAGCAGCTTTGGACAGGGCCTCTACAATGAGCAGTACTTC. Its translation is CASSFGQGLYNEQYF.

The CDR3 reads CASSFDGGRYEQYF. Here the CDR3 DNA reads TGTGCCAGCAGCTTCGACGGGGGGCGATACGAGCAGTACTTC. This sequence joins TRBV7-9 and TRBJ2-7, with D possibly being TRBD2 (7 bases). Germline-derived CDR1 and CDR2 are SEHNR and FQNEAQ (reference sequence). Between the trimmed V and J ends, which lost 3 bases and 4 bases, there was a span of 13 bases. CDR3 length equals 14 residues.

The genes are TRBV5-1 and TRBJ2-5; weak D call: TRBD2 (5 bases). V lost 4 bases and J 5 bases, leaving 15 bases between the germline ends. Germline CDR1 and CDR2: SGHRS and YFSETQ. The CDR3 loop spans 14 amino acids. CDR3 DNA: TGCGCCAGCAGCGATTCGGGGTTCCGGGAGACCCAGTACTTC. Translation gives CASSDSGFRETQYF.